This is a list of T cell receptor beta chains from one sample in a study of cytomegalovirus exposure and HLA in healthy donors. Repertoires were generated with immunoSEQ multiplex PCR, while TCRdb's copy carries only in-frame clones and drops some. Of tens of thousands of clones listed, 65% to 80% are singletons. The source material was PBMCs. The receptors originated from a man between 40 and 49 years old in good health and CMV-seropositive. Both conserved end residues are part of each CDR3. The D gene is left open where the match is weak. Not every row has a clone size; where given, it reads once, few, many or a size class.

NA | NA | TRBJ1-6 | 14 | TRBV6-5 | TGTGCCAGCACCAAGGAGGGCTATAATTCACCCCTCCACTTT | CASTKEGYNSPLHF
NA | TRBD1 | TRBJ1-1 | 13 | TRBV7-3 | TGTGCCAGCAGCCTAGGGACAGCAACTGAAGCTTTCTTT | CASSLGTATEAFF
NA | NA | TRBJ2-6 | 13 | TRBV10-3 | TGTGCCACCTGGACATCTGGGGCCAACGTCCTGACTTTC | CATWTSGANVLTF
NA | NA | TRBJ1-1 | 14 | TRBV30 | TGTGCCTGGAGTCTCGGGGAGCCGATTGGGAGCTTTCTCTTT | CAWSLGEPIGSFLF
once | TRBD2 | TRBJ2-1 | 16 | TRBV9 | TGTGCCAGCAGCGGTACTAGCCTGGGGGGGGTGGATGAGCAGTTCTTC | CASSGTSLGGVDEQFF
NA | NA | TRBJ1-1 | 14 | TRBV19 | TGTGCCAGTAGTACTGCGGGGGCGCGCACTGAAGCTTTCTTT | CASSTAGARTEAFF
NA | TRBD1 | TRBJ1-1 | 16 | TRBV11-2 | TGTGCCAGCAGCTTAGGGGGGGACAGGGGGAGGACTGAAGCTTTCTTT | CASSLGGDRGRTEAFF
NA | NA | TRBJ2-7 | 14 | TRBV7-2 | TGTGCCAGCAGCTTGAAGACAGTCTCCTACGAGCAGTACTTC | CASSLKTVSYEQYF
NA | NA | TRBJ2-1 | 16 | TRBV5-6 | TGTGCCAGCAGCTTCGACCAGGGGTTCTCCTACAATGAGCAGTTCTTC | CASSFDQGFSYNEQFF
NA | NA | TRBJ2-1 | 13 | TRBV6-5 | TGTGCCAGCAGCCGGGAATTCGACAATGAGCAGTTCTTC | CASSREFDNEQFF
NA | NA | TRBJ2-1 | 14 | TRBV30 | TGTGCCTGGGCCCCGGGGGTATCCTACAATGAGCAGTTCTTC | CAWAPGVSYNEQFF
NA | NA | TRBJ2-1 | 15 | TRBV4-3 | TGCGCCAGCAGCCAAGAGACCGGACAGTACAATGAGCAGTTCTTC | CASSQETGQYNEQFF
NA | NA | TRBJ1-1 | 15 | TRBV5-1 | TGCGCCAGCAGCTTGGCCCCCACACAGAACACTGAAGCTTTCTTT | CASSLAPTQNTEAFF
NA | TRBD2 | TRBJ2-7 | 16 | TRBV5-5 | TGTGCCAGCAGCTTGGAATACGGGGGGAACTCCTACGAGCAGTACTTC | CASSLEYGGNSYEQYF
once | NA | TRBJ1-3 | 13 | TRBV29-1 | TGCAGCGTTGGACACAACTCTGGAAACACCATATATTTT | CSVGHNSGNTIYF
NA | NA | TRBJ1-1 | 13 | TRBV6-5 | TGTGCCAGCAGACGGGGGACGAACACTGAAGCTTTCTTT | CASRRGTNTEAFF
NA | TRBD2 | TRBJ2-2 | 16 | TRBV7-9 | TGTGCCAGCAGCCAGTATTGGGGGGGGAACACCGGGGAGCTGTTTTTT | CASSQYWGGNTGELFF
NA | TRBD2 | TRBJ2-5 | 16 | TRBV6-5 | TGTGCCAGCAGTTACTTGTCTAGCGGGCACCAAGAGACCCAGTACTTC | CASSYLSSGHQETQYF
NA | TRBD1 | TRBJ2-7 | 15 | TRBV14 | TGTGCCAGCTCTCTCACCGGGACAGGGTCTTACGAGCAGTACTTC | CASSLTGTGSYEQYF
NA | NA | TRBJ1-5 | 13 | TRBV7-9 | TGTGCCAGCGGCAGGGAGGAACATCAGCCCCAGCATTTT | CASGREEHQPQHF
NA | TRBD1 | TRBJ2-4 | 14 | TRBV29-1 | TGCAGCGCATCAGGGGGCGCCCCCGGAAACATTCAGTACTTC | CSASGGAPGNIQYF
NA | NA | TRBJ2-7 | 13 | TRBV13 | TGTGCCAGCAGCTTAGACAGCTCCTACGAGCAGTACTTC | CASSLDSSYEQYF